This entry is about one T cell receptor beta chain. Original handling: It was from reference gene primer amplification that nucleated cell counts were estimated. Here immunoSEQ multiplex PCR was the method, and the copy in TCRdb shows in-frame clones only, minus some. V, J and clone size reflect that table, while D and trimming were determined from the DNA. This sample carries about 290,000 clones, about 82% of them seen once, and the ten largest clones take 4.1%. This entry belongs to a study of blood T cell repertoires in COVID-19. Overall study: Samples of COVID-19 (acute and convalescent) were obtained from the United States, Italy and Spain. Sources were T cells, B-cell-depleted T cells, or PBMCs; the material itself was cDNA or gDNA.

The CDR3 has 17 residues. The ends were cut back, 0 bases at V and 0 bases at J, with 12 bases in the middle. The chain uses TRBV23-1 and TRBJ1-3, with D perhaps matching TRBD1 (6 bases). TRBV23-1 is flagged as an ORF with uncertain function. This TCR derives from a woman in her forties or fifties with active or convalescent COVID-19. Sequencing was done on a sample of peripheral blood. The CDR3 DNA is TGCGCCAGCAGTCAATCTTACAGGGATTCCTCTGGAAACACCATATATTTT. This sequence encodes CASSQSYRDSSGNTIYF.